The 24 T cell receptor beta chains reported below all come from one sample, sequenced in a study of Graves' ophthalmopathy and Graves' hyperthyroidism. The authors amplified TCR beta CDR3 regions from RNA transcripts. RT-PCR in the first round used HTBI primers; a second-round multiplex PCR followed. TCRdb recomputed calls from the multiplex PCR reads with MiXCR, one row per CDR3 protein. Altogether 500,000 to 700,000 distinct CDR3 sequences are present, 22% being singletons, with the ten largest covering around 7%. The sequenced material came from peripheral blood. These receptors all stem from a woman younger than 35 with stable Graves' hyperthyroidism. Some clones in this sample may be carry-over from other donors' samples.

This clonotype came up many times. V gene TRBV4-1 combines with J gene TRBJ2-5; D is perhaps TRBD1 (5 bases). Germline V CDR1 and CDR2: MGHRA, YSYEKL. The V end was cut by 1 base, the J end by 2 bases, with 11 bases between. This CDR3 region has 15 residues. The CDR3 loop is CASSQAQTEQETQYF. Here the CDR3 DNA reads TGCGCCAGCAGCCAAGCCCAGACAGAGCAAGAGACCCAGTACTTC.

The gene calls are TRBV11-2 and TRBJ2-7; the D gene is possibly TRBD1 (7 bases). CDR1 is SGHAT and CDR2 is FQNNGV in the germline V gene. The germline V and J ends were trimmed by 5 bases and 6 bases, with 14 bases remaining between them. The CDR3 sequence is 13 residues long. The CDR3 DNA reads TGTGCCAGCAGCCCCCGACAGGGAGGCGAGCAGTACTTC. This encodes CASSPRQGGEQYF.

The CDR3 DNA reads TGTGCCAGCAGCCCCTCTAGATCGGGGGGGGCCGGAGAGACCCAGTACTTC. Encoded protein: CASSPSRSGGAGETQYF. V and J are TRBV11-2 and TRBJ2-5; 8 bases fit TRBD2. The CDR3 has 17 residues. Germline CDR1 and CDR2: SGHAT and FQNNGV. J was trimmed by 4 bases and V by 5 bases; bases with no gene match: 15.

This clonotype occurred many times. The genes are TRBV24-1 and TRBJ2-5; the D call may be TRBD1 or TRBD2 (5 bases each). Germline CDR1 and CDR2: KGHDR and SFDVKD. Trimming took 4 bases from V and 5 from J, leaving 16 bases between them. There are 15 residues in the CDR3. In DNA, the CDR3 is TGTGCCACCAGTGACTGGGGACGGTTGGGGGAGACCCAGTACTTC. Its protein is CATSDWGRLGETQYF.

This clonotype was observed at least ten times. The chain links TRBV9 to TRBJ2-5; TRBD2 aligns across 10 bases. The CDR3 extends over 14 amino acids. CDR1 is SGDLS, CDR2 YYNGEE, per germline. V lost 4 bases, J lost 5 bases, and 5 bases stayed unmatched. DNA for the CDR3: TGTGCCAGCAGCACTAGCGGGACGATGGAGACCCAGTACTTC. It translates to CASSTSGTMETQYF.

This clonotype was found many times. The chain couples TRBV9 to TRBJ1-2; D may be TRBD1 (5 bases). Trimming took 4 bases from V and 2 from J, leaving 15 bases between them. Germline V lookup: CDR1 SGDLS, CDR2 YYNGEE. This CDR3 has 15 residues. As DNA, the CDR3 is TGTGCCAGCAGCTTCTACGTGGGACTAAACTATGGCTACACCTTC. Translation gives CASSFYVGLNYGYTF.

The chain has TRBV11-2 and TRBJ2-3, with 12 bases lining up with TRBD2. With 4 bases clipped from V and 7 bases from J, the junction kept 12 bases outside the gene matches. Germline loops: CDR1 SGHAT, CDR2 FQNNGV. This CDR3 region has 17 residues. The CDR3 region is CASSYGRASGGAYTQYF. CDR3 in DNA: TGTGCCAGCAGCTATGGGCGGGCTAGCGGGGGGGCGTATACGCAGTATTTT. Using reference TRBV11-2 and TRBJ2-3 for the parts outside the CDR3, the full variable domain is EAGVAQSPRYKIIEKRQSVAFWCNPISGHATLYWYQQILGQGPKLLIQFQNNGVVDDSQLPKDRFSAERLKGVDSTLKIQPAKLEDSAVYLCASSYGRASGGAYTQYFGPGTRLTVL.

This clonotype was observed a handful of times. V gene TRBV20-1 combines with J gene TRBJ1-1; D may be TRBD1 (5 bases). This CDR3 has 15 amino acids. Germline CDR1 DFQATT, CDR2 SNEGSKA (reference sequence). Trimming took 0 bases from V and 1 from J, leaving 12 bases between them. The CDR3 spells CSARDFQTANTEAFF. Written as DNA, the CDR3 is TGCAGTGCTAGAGATTTTCAGACAGCGAACACTGAAGCTTTCTTT.

This clonotype was detected only a few times. In this CDR3 the conserved last residue, phenylalanine or tryptophan, is missing, so a read error is likely. The V gene is TRBV13, the J gene TRBJ1-6; D is ambiguous. Germline assignment: CDR1 PRHDT and CDR2 FYEKMQ (reference sequence). The CDR3 is made up of 18 amino acids. V lost 1 base, J lost 4 bases, and 17 bases lay in between. The CDR3 DNA sequence: TGTGCCAGCAGCTTAGAGTATGGCCGCCGAGTGTATAATTCACCCCTCCACCTT. This sequence encodes CASSLEYGRRVYNSPLHL.

This clonotype was picked up many times. J is TRBJ2-2 and V is TRBV20-1; 7 nucleotides agree with TRBD1. CDR3 size: 14 residues. Germline CDR1 and CDR2: DFQATT and SNEGSKA (reference sequence). V lost 6 bases, J lost 1 base, and 5 bases stayed unmatched. The CDR3 DNA sequence: TGCAGTGCCGTGGGACAGAAGAACACCGGGGAGCTGTTTTTT. Protein product: CSAVGQKNTGELFF.

At least ten counts were recorded for this clonotype. The rearrangement uses TRBV6-1 and TRBJ1-1; tentative D call: TRBD1 (6 bases). Germline CDR1 MNHNS, CDR2 SASEGT. Between the trimmed V and J ends, which lost 7 bases and 4 bases, there was a span of 13 bases. This CDR3 has 13 residues. The CDR3 sequence: CASTQTGTTEAFF. The CDR3 region has the DNA TGTGCCAGCACGCAGACAGGAACCACTGAAGCTTTCTTT.

J is TRBJ2-5 and V is TRBV11-2; D gene ambiguous. Germline CDR1 and CDR2: SGHAT and FQNNGV. This CDR3 region has 14 residues. The V gene lost 1 base and the J gene lost 7 bases, with 13 bases spanning the gap. The CDR3 reads CASSLAPAVRTQYF. The CDR3, as DNA: TGTGCCAGCAGCTTAGCTCCGGCAGTTAGGACCCAGTACTTC.

About this clonotype itself: A much larger clone sits a single nucleotide away, making a read error possible. It is likely a read error, because the conserved phenylalanine at the end of the CDR3 is missing. CDR3: CSVPPRGTEAFV. The CDR3 DNA follows: TGCAGTGTTCCCCCGCGGGGCACTGAAGCTTTCGTT. J is TRBJ1-1 and V is TRBV20-1; D not resolved. The V gene's germline CDR1 is DFQATT and CDR2 SNEGSKA (reference sequence). The germline V and J ends were trimmed by 7 bases and 4 bases, with 13 bases remaining between them. This CDR3 has 12 amino acids.

The CDR3 DNA reads TGTGCCAGCAGCTTACTAGCGGGGGGGCCCCAAGAGACCCAGTACTTC. Translating gives CASSLLAGGPQETQYF. The rearrangement links TRBV7-8 to TRBJ2-5, with 12 bases aligning to TRBD2. CDR1 and CDR2 (germline): SGHVS, FQNEAQ. CDR3 length: 16 residues. Unmatched junction bases numbered 2, after V lost 2 bases and J lost 1 base. The full variable domain, rest sourced from reference TRBV7-8 and TRBJ2-5, is GAGVSQSPRYKVAKRGQDVALRCDPISGHVSLFWYQQALGQGPEFLTYFQNEAQLDKSGLPSDRFFAERPEGSVSTLKIQRTQQEDSAVYLCASSLLAGGPQETQYFGPGTRLLVL.

This clonotype has at least ten counts. The V and J genes are TRBV5-1 and TRBJ2-7, with TRBD2 matching over 8 bases. With V trimmed by 0 bases and J by 4 bases, 6 bases remained unmatched. The V gene's germline CDR1 is SGHRS and CDR2 YFSETQ. This CDR3 is 15 amino acids long. DNA of the CDR3: TGCGCCAGCAGCTTGGCCAGCGGGAGTGGATACGAGCAGTACTTC. It is translated as CASSLASGSGYEQYF. Variable domain in full (rest from reference TRBV5-1 and TRBJ2-7): KAGVTQTPRYLIKTRGQQVTLSCSPISGHRSVSWYQQTPGQGLQFLFEYFSETQRNKGNFPGRFSGRQFSNSRSEMNVSTLELGDSALYLCASSLASGSGYEQYFGPGTRLTVT.

This clonotype has a count of ten or more. The genes are TRBV9 and TRBJ2-5; tentative D call: TRBD2 (5 bases). Trimming took 0 bases from V and 7 from J, leaving 10 bases between them. Germline V gene data show CDR1 as SGDLS and CDR2 as YYNGEE. CDR3 length: 13 residues. The CDR3 nucleotides read TGTGCCAGCAGCGTAGACGGACTCGGGACCCAGTACTTC. Translated: CASSVDGLGTQYF. Variable domain in full (rest from reference TRBV9 and TRBJ2-5): DSGVTQTPKHLITATGQRVTLRCSPRSGDLSVYWYQQSLDQGLQFLIQYYNGEERAKGNILERFSAQQFPDLHSELNLSSLELGDSALYFCASSVDGLGTQYFGPGTRLLVL.

Comments on this clonotype: This clone may be a read error of a much larger clone one base away. The chain has TRBV6-1 and TRBJ1-3; the D is unclear. V lost 5 bases and J lost 3, with 2 bases in between. Germline V gene sequence: CDR1 MNHNS, CDR2 SASEGT. CDR3 size: 11 residues. In nucleotides, the CDR3 is TGTGCCAGCAGTCATGGAAACACCATATATTTT. Translated, it gives CASSHGNTIYF.

This clonotype was recorded at least ten times. The chain is built from TRBV6-2 or TRBV6-3 and TRBJ1-1; the D gene is possibly TRBD1 (5 bases). Trimming removed 2 bases from V and 4 bases from J, with 23 bases in between. The CDR3 runs 18 residues. The germline V gene has CDR1 MNHEY and CDR2 SVGEGT. CDR3 residues: CASSYRSAGGDRLTEAFF. DNA of the CDR3: TGTGCCAGCAGTTACAGAAGCGCGGGAGGGGACCGTCTCACTGAAGCTTTCTTT.

The chain employs TRBV12-3 or TRBV12-4 and TRBJ1-2; D possibly corresponds to TRBD1 (5 bases). CDR3 length equals 16 residues. Trimming pared 5 bases from V and 2 bases from J, leaving 18 bases between. CDR3 region: CASSVQGRGTNYGYTF. CDR3 in DNA: TGTGCCAGCAGTGTTCAGGGTCGGGGGACGAACTATGGCTACACCTTC.

In its sample, this clonotype was seen many times. V gene TRBV10-3 combines with J gene TRBJ2-7; 8 bases agree with TRBD1. From germline, CDR1 is ENHRY and CDR2 SYGVKD. The CDR3 contains 12 residues. The V gene end was trimmed by 2 bases and the J gene end by 9 bases; junction bases not matched to a gene: 3. In DNA form, the CDR3 reads TGTGCCATCAGTGAGGACAGGGGCCTGCAGTACTTC. Amino acids: CAISEDRGLQYF.

This clonotype was counted ten times or more. The rearrangement uses TRBV7-2 and TRBJ1-5; D is possibly TRBD1 (5 bases). The V gene's germline CDR1 is SGHTA and CDR2 FQGNSA. V was clipped by 5 bases and J by 6 bases, with 14 bases between them. This CDR3 spans 14 amino acids. In DNA form, the CDR3 reads TGTGCCAGCAGCCCCTCTAGGGGCCCTCAGCCCCAGCATTTT. This encodes CASSPSRGPQPQHF.

This clonotype has just a few counts. The CDR3 DNA reads TGTGCCAGCAGTTACTTGGGCAGGCCAAACATTCAGTACTTC. It encodes CASSYLGRPNIQYF. The chain links TRBV6-5 to TRBJ2-4; no reliable D call. CDR3 size: 14 residues. Germline V gene sequence: CDR1 MNHEY, CDR2 SVGAGI. V was shortened by 1 base and J by 6 bases, with 10 bases between the two germline ends.

V and J are TRBV6-2 or TRBV6-3 and TRBJ2-7, with TRBD2 matching 10 bases. CDR3 size: 14 residues. V was clipped by 6 bases and J by 3 bases; unmatched bases: 5. The germline gives CDR1 MNHEY, CDR2 SVGEGT. The CDR3 reads CASRSSGSLYEQYF. The CDR3 nucleotides read TGTGCCAGCAGGTCTAGCGGGAGTCTCTACGAGCAGTACTTC.

This clonotype occurred many times. This chain uses TRBV6-1 with TRBJ1-2, with TRBD1 identical over 7 bases. V lost 3 bases and J lost 7; bases outside the gene matches: 20. The CDR3 sequence is 18 residues long. Germline assignment: CDR1 MNHNS and CDR2 SASEGT. CDR3 sequence (DNA): TGTGCCAGCAGTGAGGAGACACAGGGGTTTGTGTTTCTCGGTGGCTACACCTTC. Amino acid sequence: CASSEETQGFVFLGGYTF.